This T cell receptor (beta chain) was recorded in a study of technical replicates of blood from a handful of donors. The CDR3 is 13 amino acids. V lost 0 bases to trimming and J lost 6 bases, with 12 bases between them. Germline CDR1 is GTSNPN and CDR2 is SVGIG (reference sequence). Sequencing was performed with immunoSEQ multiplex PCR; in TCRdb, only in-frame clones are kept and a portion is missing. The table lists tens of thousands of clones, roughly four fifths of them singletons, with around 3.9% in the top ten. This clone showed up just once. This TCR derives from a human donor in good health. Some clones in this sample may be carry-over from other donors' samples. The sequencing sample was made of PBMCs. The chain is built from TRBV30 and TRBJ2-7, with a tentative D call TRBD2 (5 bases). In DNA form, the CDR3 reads TGTGCCTGGAGTGTCGCTGTGACTACCGAGCAGTACTTC. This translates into CAWSVAVTTEQYF.